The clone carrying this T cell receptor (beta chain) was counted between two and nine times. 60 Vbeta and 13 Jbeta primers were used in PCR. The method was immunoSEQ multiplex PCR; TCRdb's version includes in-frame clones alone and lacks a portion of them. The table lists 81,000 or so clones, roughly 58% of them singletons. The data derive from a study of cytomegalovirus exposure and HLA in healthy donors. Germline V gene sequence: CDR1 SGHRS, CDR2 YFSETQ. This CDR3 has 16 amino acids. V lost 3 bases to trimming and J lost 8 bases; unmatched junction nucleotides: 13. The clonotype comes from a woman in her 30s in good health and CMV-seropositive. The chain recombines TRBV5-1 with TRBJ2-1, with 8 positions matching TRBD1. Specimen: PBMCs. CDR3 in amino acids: CASSSRGAAGGDEQFF. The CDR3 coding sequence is TGCGCCAGCAGCTCCAGGGGTGCGGCAGGGGGCGATGAGCAGTTCTTC.